This is a list of T cell receptor beta chains from one sample in a study of T cell responses to AZD1222 COVID-19 vaccine. Sequenced by immunoSEQ multiplex PCR; TCRdb stores in-frame clones only, minus some. Here the sample spans about 150,000 clones, roughly nine tenths being singletons. Source: peripheral blood, taken on day 0 of AZD1222 vaccination. The origin of the receptors is an adult in good health. CDR3s include the opening cysteine and the closing phenylalanine or tryptophan.

>TRBV6-2/TRBV6-3|TRBJ2-1|14
CASSYINGGHEQFF
>TRBV24-1|TRBJ2-1|15
CATSDRVGPVNEQFF
>TRBV5-1|TRBJ2-7|14
CASSPGTRVGEQYF
>TRBV7-8|TRBJ2-3|18
CASSALAGGATSTDTQYF
>TRBV19|TRBJ2-2|16
CASTARGRSNTGELFF
>TRBV10-3|TRBJ2-2|11
CATRSAGELFF
>TRBV7-3|TRBJ2-3|14
CASSPGLGTDTQYF
>TRBV25-1|TRBJ1-1|17
CASSEIGAGGSDTEAFF
>TRBV15|TRBJ2-1|15
CATSRVTSGSLEQFF
>TRBV7-9|TRBJ2-7|15
CASSLPTSGSYEQYF
>TRBV5-1|TRBJ2-7|14
CASSFRGVPYEQYF
>TRBV19|TRBJ2-7|15
CASGSVRDSSYEQYF
>TRBV6-5|TRBJ1-1|14
CASSHRVETAEAFF
>TRBV7-9|TRBJ1-2|15
CASSLVTGWNYGYTF
>TRBV7-3|TRBJ1-1|13
CASSLAGNTEAFF
>TRBV3-1/TRBV3-2|TRBJ2-7|14
CASSQGASIHEQYF
>TRBV4-1|TRBJ2-3|13
CASSQVTRDTQYF
>TRBV24-1|TRBJ2-7|15
CATNPTRGLAYEQYF
>TRBV15|TRBJ2-4|17
CATSRAGLLVAKNIQYF
>TRBV27|TRBJ2-7|17
CASRVLATTADSYEQYF
>TRBV19|TRBJ1-5|18
CASTTRRPAGYSNQPQHF
>TRBV6-5|TRBJ1-6|15
CASSSDRAGYSPLHF
>TRBV5-6|TRBJ1-5|15
CASSRRDRGFQPQHF
>TRBV5-5|TRBJ1-5|14
CASSTGTDYQPQHF
>TRBV27|TRBJ2-3|16
CASNPDRGGYADTQYF
>TRBV24-1|TRBJ2-1|17
CATSGLKDSYSYNEQFF
>TRBV7-9|TRBJ1-1|15
CASLEFGTMGTEAFF
>TRBV19|TRBJ2-6|15
CASSSVESGANVLTF
>TRBV5-1|TRBJ1-4|17
CASSLDPTGDTNEKLFF
>TRBV6-2/TRBV6-3|TRBJ2-7|11
CASSDSYEQYF
>TRBV4-3|TRBJ1-4|16
CASSQERSGYTEKLFF
>TRBV5-8|TRBJ1-1|16
CASSSSPPGLNTEAFF